In this sample, the clone carrying this TCR beta chain turned up many times. These data belong to a study of T cells in Graves' hyperthyroidism and ophthalmopathy. Authors of the study amplified TCR beta CDR3 regions from RNA transcripts. During a first-round RT-PCR of the TCR CDR3, the HTBI primer set was used. TCRdb reprocessed the multiplex PCR reads with MiXCR, giving one entry per CDR3 protein. The sample records more than 500,000 distinct CDR3 sequences, about 15% being singletons. CDR1 is SGHTA and CDR2 is FQGTGA in the germline V gene. The CDR3 sequence is 15 residues long. The J segment lost 6 bases and the V segment lost 5 bases, leaving 11 bases of the junction unmatched.

The sequence derives from a woman aged 25 to 45 with Graves' ophthalmopathy. The sequenced material came from blood. The rearrangement joins TRBV7-3 to TRBJ2-7, with 9 bases identical to TRBD1. CDR3 sequence (DNA): TGTGCCAGCAGCGGGAGTCGCCGGGACAGGGTCGAGCAGTACTTC. Translated, it gives CASSGSRRDRVEQYF.